In its sample, the clone carrying this T cell receptor (beta chain) was seen a few times. The antigen remains unidentified. The PCR ran on 60 Vbeta and 13 Jbeta primers. Authors' data handling: About 11 million shared chains were among the roughly 80 million unique TCR beta chains that a later analysis counted. Data came from immunoSEQ multiplex PCR; TCRdb stores just in-frame clones and leaves some out. V and J calls and clone size are copied from that table; D and trimming were computed from the DNA. In the table there are about 120,000 clones, 70% to 85% of which are singletons. Germline CDR1 SGHAT, CDR2 FQNNGV. The CDR3 runs 15 residues. The sample comes from a study of cytomegalovirus exposure and HLA in healthy donors. Study conclusions and caveats: Among the most significant clusters, several appeared linked to common viral pathogens in a later analysis. Researchers reportedly found TCR beta sequences accurately predicted most subjects' HLA-A and HLA-B alleles. Across donors, sequencing depth was assumed by presence/absence analyses to be roughly uniform.

The chain recombines TRBV11-2 with TRBJ2-5, with 8 bases that match TRBD1. The J call may be in error: the DNA end matches TRBJ2-7 better. Sequencing was performed on PBMCs. This clonotype was sampled from a man younger than 35 in good health and CMV-seropositive. The chain's CDR3 is CASSLGQGFSYEQYF. The CDR3, as DNA: TGTGCCAGCAGCTTAGGACAGGGGTTCTCCTACGAGCAGTACTTC.